This T cell receptor (beta chain) stems from a study of response to subunit inactivated influenza vaccine. Study-level findings and limits: The authors suggested that few new T cells are recruited per seasonal influenza vaccination.

Comment on this clonotype: What it recognizes is unknown.

This CDR3 spans 16 amino acids. Germline lookup yields CDR1 KGHSH and CDR2 LQKENI. V lost 3 bases and J 7 bases, leaving 18 bases between the germline ends. One entry per CDR3 protein, called by TCRdb with MiXCR from the RT-PCR reads. This sample has roughly 170,000 distinct CDR3 sequences; nearly 9.5% occur once, and the top ten carry 9.5% to 13%. This rearrangement joins TRBV18 to TRBJ1-4; D not certain. This TCR was sampled from a man over 45 who received an inactivated influenza vaccine. The specimen comprised non-naive T cells sorted from PBMCs, sampled on the day of vaccination. CDR3 sequence (DNA): TGTGCCAGCTCACCCCCGAAGACCGGGTTTGGTGAAAAACTGTTTTTT. This encodes CASSPPKTGFGEKLFF.